Reported below is one T cell receptor beta chain. Depth targeted 1 in 200,000 to 1 in 1 million T cells, averaging roughly 9.7x coverage per clonotype. Repertoires were generated with immunoSEQ multiplex PCR, while TCRdb's copy carries only in-frame clones and drops some. Here the sample spans about 140,000 clones, around 76% being singletons. This sample was included in a study of cytotoxic CD8 clonotypes in ibrutinib-treated CLL. Study summary: Partial responders approximately 25, complete 2; roughly twelve progressed and approximately 15 stayed in remission by median roughly 73 months.

This receptor was taken from a human donor with chronic lymphocytic leukemia. This specimen consisted of PBMCs, obtained after 24 months of ibrutinib treatment.

The CDR3 reads CASSLESPTSGPGNEQFF. In nucleotides, the CDR3 is TGTGCCAGCAGCTTAGAATCCCCCACTAGCGGCCCGGGCAATGAGCAGTTCTTC. The chain joins TRBV7-2 to TRBJ2-1, with 8 bases fitting TRBD2. CDR1 SGHTA and CDR2 FQGNSA come from the germline V gene. The junction had 14 bases not matched to a gene; V was cut back by 1 base and J by 6 bases. This CDR3 has 18 amino acids.